The table lists the clone carrying this T cell receptor beta chain with a count of one. This sample is part of a study of shared clonotypes between healthy human individuals. The germline gives CDR1 MNHNS, CDR2 SASEGT. The CDR3 runs to 15 residues. The ends were cut back, 7 bases at V and 0 bases at J, with 10 bases in the middle. The authors distributed each subset's genomic DNA evenly over several immunoSEQ plates. Sequenced by immunoSEQ multiplex PCR; TCRdb stores in-frame clones only, minus some. Of about a million clones in the sample, around 75% were seen once. This chain links TRBV6-1 with TRBJ1-6; D not certain. The sequence came from a young man in good health. Sequenced material: memory CD4+ T cells sorted from blood. Subset indicated: CD45RA-negative fraction. CDR3 protein: CASKYGNSYNSPLHF. The DNA of the CDR3 is TGTGCCAGCAAGTACGGCAACTCCTATAATTCACCCCTCCACTTT.